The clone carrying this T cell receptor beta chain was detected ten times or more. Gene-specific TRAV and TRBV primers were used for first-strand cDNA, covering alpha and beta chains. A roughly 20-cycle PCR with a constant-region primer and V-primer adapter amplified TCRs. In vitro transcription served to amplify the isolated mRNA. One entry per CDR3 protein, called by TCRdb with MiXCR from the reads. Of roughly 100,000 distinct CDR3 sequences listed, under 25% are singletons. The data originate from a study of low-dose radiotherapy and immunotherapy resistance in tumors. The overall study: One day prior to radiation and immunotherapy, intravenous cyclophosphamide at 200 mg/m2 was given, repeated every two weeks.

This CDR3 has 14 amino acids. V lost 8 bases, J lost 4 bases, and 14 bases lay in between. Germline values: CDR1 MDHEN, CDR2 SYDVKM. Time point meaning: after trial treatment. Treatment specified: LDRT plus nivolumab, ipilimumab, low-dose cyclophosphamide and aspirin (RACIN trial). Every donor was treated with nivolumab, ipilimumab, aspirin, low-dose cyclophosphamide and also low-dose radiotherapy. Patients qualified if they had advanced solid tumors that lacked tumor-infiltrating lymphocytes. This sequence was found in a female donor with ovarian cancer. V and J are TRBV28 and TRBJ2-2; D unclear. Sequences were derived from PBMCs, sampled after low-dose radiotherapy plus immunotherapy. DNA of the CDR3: TGTGCCAGCGTGCCCTTTAGTGTCACCGGGGAGCTGTTTTTT. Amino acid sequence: CASVPFSVTGELFF.